This T cell receptor beta chain was sequenced during a study of low-dose radiotherapy and immunotherapy resistance in tumors. TRAV- and TRBV-specific primers primed first-strand cDNA, covering alpha and beta chains. TCR amplification used about 18 PCR cycles, a constant-region primer and a V-primer adapter. In vitro transcription amplified isolated mRNA. TCRdb re-called the reads through MiXCR, storing one row per CDR3 protein. The repertoire consists of tens of thousands of distinct CDR3 sequences, with over 15% occurring once and the leading ten covering approximately 1.3%. Regarding time point: after trial treatment. Noted treatment: LDRT plus nivolumab, ipilimumab, low-dose cyclophosphamide and aspirin (RACIN trial). Nivolumab, ipilimumab, aspirin, low-dose cyclophosphamide and low-dose radiotherapy were all administered to the donors. The J segment lost 4 bases and the V segment lost 4 bases, leaving 5 bases of the junction unmatched. The germline gives CDR1 SQVTM, CDR2 ANQGSEA. The CDR3 sequence is 14 residues long.

V is TRBV29-1 and J is TRBJ1-4; 8 bases match TRBD1. The sequenced sample was PBMCs, obtained after low-dose radiotherapy plus immunotherapy. The TCR was taken from a male donor with prostate cancer. For the CDR3, the DNA is TGCAGCGTTGGCCAGGGGGCCTTTAATGAAAAACTGTTTTTT. This sequence encodes CSVGQGAFNEKLFF. Full variable domain (missing parts from reference TRBV29-1 and TRBJ1-4): SAVISQKPSRDICQRGTSLTIQCQVDSQVTMMFWYRQQPGQSLTLIATANQGSEATYESGFVIDKFPISRPNLTFSTLTVSNMSPEDSSIYLCSVGQGAFNEKLFFGSGTQLSVL.